The rows below give T cell receptor beta chains drawn from one sample of a study of PD-1 blockade in classical Hodgkin lymphoma. Here immunoSEQ multiplex PCR was the method, and the copy in TCRdb shows in-frame clones only, minus some. The table records 9,000 to 10,000 clones, more than 90% of them present only once. Material: CD8+ T cells from blood. The receptors derive from a human donor with classical Hodgkin lymphoma. The CDR3 runs from the conserved cysteine through the conserved F or W. D genes are given only for firm matches. The size of a clone is reported for some rows only, either as once, few or many, or as a class for expanded clones.

v_call: TRBV29-1
j_call: TRBJ2-1
d_call: -
clone_size: -
cdr3_aa: CSVEGDVGSSYNEQFF
cdr3_nt: TGCAGCGTTGAAGGGGATGTTGGGAGCTCCTACAATGAGCAGTTCTTC

v_call: TRBV19
j_call: TRBJ2-7
d_call: -
clone_size: few
cdr3_aa: CASSIPGTRSYEQYF
cdr3_nt: TGTGCCAGTAGTATACCCGGGACAAGATCTTACGAGCAGTACTTC

v_call: TRBV25-1
j_call: TRBJ1-1
d_call: -
clone_size: -
cdr3_aa: CASSPGGSNTEAFF
cdr3_nt: TGTGCCAGCAGCCCGGGGGGCTCGAACACTGAAGCTTTCTTT

v_call: TRBV9
j_call: TRBJ2-1
d_call: -
clone_size: -
cdr3_aa: CASRGAGENEQFF
cdr3_nt: TGTGCCAGTCGGGGGGCGGGAGAAAATGAGCAGTTCTTC

v_call: TRBV27
j_call: TRBJ2-1
d_call: -
clone_size: once
cdr3_aa: CASSLFSTKEQFF
cdr3_nt: TGTGCCAGCAGTTTATTTAGCACAAAGGAGCAGTTCTTC

v_call: TRBV5-1
j_call: TRBJ2-7
d_call: -
clone_size: -
cdr3_aa: CASSLGSGVYEQYF
cdr3_nt: TGCGCCAGCAGCTTGGGGTCAGGGGTCTACGAGCAGTACTTC

v_call: TRBV19
j_call: TRBJ1-1
d_call: -
clone_size: -
cdr3_aa: CASSIYETQAFF
cdr3_nt: TGTGCCAGTAGTATCTACGAGACCCAAGCTTTCTTT

v_call: TRBV4-1
j_call: TRBJ2-2
d_call: TRBD2
clone_size: once
cdr3_aa: CASRLWASGRIGTGELFF
cdr3_nt: TGCGCCAGCAGACTCTGGGCTAGCGGGAGAATTGGGACCGGGGAGCTGTTTTTT

v_call: TRBV7-8
j_call: TRBJ1-1
d_call: -
clone_size: -
cdr3_aa: CASSFGQMNTEAFF
cdr3_nt: TGTGCCAGCAGCTTTGGACAGATGAACACTGAAGCTTTCTTT

v_call: TRBV7-9
j_call: TRBJ2-1
d_call: -
clone_size: -
cdr3_aa: CASSFGDHEQFF
cdr3_nt: TGTGCCAGCAGCTTTGGCGACCATGAGCAGTTCTTC

v_call: TRBV25-1
j_call: TRBJ2-3
d_call: -
clone_size: -
cdr3_aa: CASSELDSYTDTQYF
cdr3_nt: TGTGCCAGCAGTGAATTGGACTCTTACACAGATACGCAGTATTTT

v_call: TRBV25-1
j_call: TRBJ2-3
d_call: -
clone_size: -
cdr3_aa: CASSDSADTQYF
cdr3_nt: TGTGCCAGCAGTGACTCTGCAGATACGCAGTATTTT

v_call: TRBV27
j_call: TRBJ2-1
d_call: -
clone_size: -
cdr3_aa: CASSLSHPHVGNEQFF
cdr3_nt: TGTGCCAGCAGTTTAAGTCACCCACACGTTGGGAATGAGCAGTTCTTC

v_call: TRBV27
j_call: TRBJ2-1
d_call: -
clone_size: -
cdr3_aa: CASSPRGYNEQFF
cdr3_nt: TGTGCCAGCAGCCCTAGGGGGTACAATGAGCAGTTCTTC